This record concerns one TCR beta chain sequence. This record belongs to a study of early stage breast cancer tumors. Study context: Of about 17 invasive breast tumors, about a dozen were hormone receptor-positive, HER2-negative.

Here immunoSEQ multiplex PCR was the method, and the copy in TCRdb shows in-frame clones only, minus some. The sample lists 25,000 to 35,000 clones, 80% occurring once. The CDR3 extends over 16 amino acids. CDR1 and CDR2 (germline): SGHTA, FQGTGA. Trimming took 5 bases from V and 7 from J; bases not matched to a gene: 15. The sample taken for sequencing was blood. The receptor comes from a person in their sixties or seventies with breast cancer. J is TRBJ2-5 and V is TRBV7-3; 8 bases align to TRBD1. The CDR3 is CASSPSGQGASGTQYF. The CDR3 DNA sequence: TGTGCCAGCAGCCCCTCCGGACAGGGAGCTTCTGGGACCCAGTACTTC.